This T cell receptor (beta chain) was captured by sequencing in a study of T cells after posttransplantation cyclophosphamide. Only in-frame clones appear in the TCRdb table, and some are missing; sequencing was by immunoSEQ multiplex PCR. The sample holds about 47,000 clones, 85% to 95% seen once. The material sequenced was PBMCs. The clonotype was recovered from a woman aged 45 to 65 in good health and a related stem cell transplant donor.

The DNA for the CDR3 is TGTGCCAGTAGTACTCAAGGCGGGACAGCCGGAAACACCATATATTTT. It specifies CASSTQGGTAGNTIYF. V is TRBV19 and J is TRBJ1-3; 7 nucleotides align to TRBD1. Germline values: CDR1 LNHDA, CDR2 SQIVND (reference sequence). There are 16 residues in the CDR3. V was pared by 4 bases and J by 4 bases, with 10 bases of the junction left unmatched.